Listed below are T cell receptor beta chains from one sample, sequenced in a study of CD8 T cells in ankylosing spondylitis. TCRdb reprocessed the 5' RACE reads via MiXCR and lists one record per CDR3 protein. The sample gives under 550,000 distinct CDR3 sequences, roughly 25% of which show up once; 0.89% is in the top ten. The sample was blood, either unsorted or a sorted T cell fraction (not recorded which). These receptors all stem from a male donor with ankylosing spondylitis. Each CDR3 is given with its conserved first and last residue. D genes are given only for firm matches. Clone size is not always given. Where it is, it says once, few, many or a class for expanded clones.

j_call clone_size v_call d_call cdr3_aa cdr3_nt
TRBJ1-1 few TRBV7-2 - CASSLMGVKKEAFF TGTGCCAGCAGCTTAATGGGGGTTAAGAAAGAAGCTTTCTTT
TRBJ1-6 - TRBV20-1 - CSARQGEHNSPLHF TGCAGTGCTAGACAAGGGGAACATAATTCACCCCTCCACTTT
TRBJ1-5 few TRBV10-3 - CAISPGAYQPQHF TGTGCCATCAGTCCCGGGGCGTACCAGCCCCAGCATTTT
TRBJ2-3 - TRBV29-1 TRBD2 CSVAGEGTDTQYF TGCAGCGTAGCGGGAGAGGGCACAGATACGCAGTATTTT
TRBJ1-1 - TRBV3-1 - CASSQRGDGTEAFF TGTGCCAGCAGCCAAAGAGGGGACGGCACTGAAGCTTTCTTT
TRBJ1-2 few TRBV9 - CASSAPPSYGYTF TGTGCCAGCAGCGCCCCACCTTCCTATGGCTACACCTTC
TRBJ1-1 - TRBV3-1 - CASGRVELNTEAFF TGTGCCAGCGGCCGGGTCGAGTTGAACACTGAAGCTTTCTTT
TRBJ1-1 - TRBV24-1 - CATSDERREAFF TGTGCCACCAGTGATGAACGGAGAGAAGCTTTCTTT
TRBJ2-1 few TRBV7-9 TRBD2 CASSSWGSAGVKDEQFF TGTGCCAGCAGCTCGTGGGGGTCGGCGGGAGTTAAAGATGAGCAGTTCTTC
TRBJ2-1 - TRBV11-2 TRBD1 CASSSRQGGLVDEQFF TGTGCCAGCAGCTCGAGACAGGGTGGCCTCGTCGATGAGCAGTTCTTC
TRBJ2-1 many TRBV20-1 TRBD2 CSARELAVYNEQFF TGCAGTGCTAGAGAACTAGCGGTGTACAATGAGCAGTTCTTC
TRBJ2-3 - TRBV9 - CASSQGLTSTDTQYF TGTGCCAGCAGCCAAGGTTTGACTAGCACAGATACGCAGTATTTT
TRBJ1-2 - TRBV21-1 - CASTGTTGPSYYGYTF TGTGCCAGCACCGGGACTACAGGACCATCGTACTATGGCTACACCTTC
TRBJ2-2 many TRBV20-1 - CSARRQNTGELFF TGCAGTGCTAGACGGCAGAACACCGGGGAGCTGTTTTTT
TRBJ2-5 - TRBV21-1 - CASKSRDRHQETQYF TGTGCCAGCAAGTCCCGGGACAGACATCAAGAGACCCAGTACTTC
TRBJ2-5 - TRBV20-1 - CSALHAGIQETQYF TGCAGTGCTCTACACGCAGGGATCCAAGAGACCCAGTACTTC
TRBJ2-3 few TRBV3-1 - CASSQENSLPTDTQYF TGTGCCAGCAGCCAAGAAAACTCCCTCCCCACAGATACGCAGTATTTT
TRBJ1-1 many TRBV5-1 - CASSPLPHGGRTEAFF TGCGCCAGCAGCCCCTTACCACACGGGGGTCGCACTGAAGCTTTCTTT
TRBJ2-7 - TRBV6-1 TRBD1 CASSLRDRSSYEQYF TGTGCCAGCTCACTCCGGGACAGGAGCTCCTACGAGCAGTACTTC
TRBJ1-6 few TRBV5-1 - CASSLDVSGGDNSPLHF TGCGCCAGCAGCTTGGATGTGAGCGGGGGCGATAATTCACCCCTCCACTTT
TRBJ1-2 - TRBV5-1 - CASSLDPGRGYTF TGCGCCAGCAGTCTGGACCCGGGACGTGGCTACACCTTC
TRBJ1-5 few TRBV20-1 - CSAATGYSNQPQHF TGCAGTGCTGCTACAGGGTATAGCAATCAGCCCCAGCATTTT
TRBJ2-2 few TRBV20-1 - CSASWSLNTGELFF TGCAGTGCTAGTTGGAGCTTGAACACCGGGGAGCTGTTTTTT
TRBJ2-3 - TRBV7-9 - CASSPGLLGTDTQYF TGTGCCAGCAGCCCGGGACTCTTGGGCACAGATACGCAGTATTTT
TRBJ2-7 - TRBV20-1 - CSARDRARGRYEQYF TGCAGTGCTAGAGATCGAGCCAGGGGACGCTACGAGCAGTACTTC
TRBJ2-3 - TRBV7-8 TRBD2 CASSSTSGRYTQYF TGTGCCAGCAGCTCGACTAGCGGGAGATATACGCAGTATTTT
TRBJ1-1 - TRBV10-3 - CAISENLRAEAFF TGTGCCATCAGTGAGAATCTGAGGGCCGAAGCTTTCTTT
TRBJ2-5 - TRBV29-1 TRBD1 CSVEWASGQGETQYF TGCAGCGTTGAATGGGCAAGCGGACAGGGAGAGACCCAGTACTTC
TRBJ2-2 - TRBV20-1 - CSARPPGGELTGELFF TGCAGTGCTAGACCCCCCGGGGGTGAATTGACCGGGGAGCTGTTTTTT
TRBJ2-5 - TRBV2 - CASSILAYGTQYF TGTGCCAGCAGTATATTAGCGTACGGGACCCAGTACTTC
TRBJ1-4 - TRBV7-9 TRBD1 CASRPDRVATNEKLFF TGTGCCAGCAGACCCGACAGGGTCGCAACTAATGAAAAACTGTTTTTT
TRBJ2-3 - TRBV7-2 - CASSLRWSDTQYF TGTGCCAGCAGCTTAAGGTGGTCCGATACGCAGTATTTT
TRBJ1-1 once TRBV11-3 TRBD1 CASSLDRGQIATEAFF TGTGCCAGCAGCTTGGACAGGGGCCAAATTGCCACTGAAGCTTTCTTT
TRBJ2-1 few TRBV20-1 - CSARDGAGTEGDEQFF TGCAGTGCTAGAGATGGGGCGGGAACGGAAGGCGATGAGCAGTTCTTC
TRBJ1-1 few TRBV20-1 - CSASPAGGVAFF TGCAGTGCTAGTCCCGCCGGTGGGGTAGCTTTCTTT
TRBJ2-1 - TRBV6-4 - CASSFSDLRNEQFF TGTGCCAGCAGCTTCTCGGACCTCCGCAATGAGCAGTTCTTC
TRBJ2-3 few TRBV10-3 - CAIREADSTDTQYF TGTGCCATCAGGGAAGCCGATAGCACAGATACGCAGTATTTT
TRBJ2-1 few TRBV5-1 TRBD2 CASSLAASGILEQFF TGCGCCAGCAGCTTGGCGGCTAGCGGGATTTTGGAGCAGTTCTTC
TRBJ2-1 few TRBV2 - CASSEWARDYNEQFF TGTGCCAGCAGTGAATGGGCCAGGGACTACAATGAGCAGTTCTTC
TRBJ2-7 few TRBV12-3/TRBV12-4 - CASSVSALEQYF TGTGCCAGCAGTGTTTCGGCCCTGGAGCAGTACTTC
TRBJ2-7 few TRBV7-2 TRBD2 CASSGNLAGGSAYEQYF TGTGCCAGCAGCGGAAACTTAGCGGGAGGTAGCGCCTACGAGCAGTACTTC
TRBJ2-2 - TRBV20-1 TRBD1 CSALTDRGHTGELFF TGCAGTGCTCTAACCGACAGGGGGCATACCGGGGAGCTGTTTTTT